The clone carrying this T cell receptor beta chain was picked up a small number of times. Its matching antigen is unknown. This sample is drawn from a study of T cell responses to AZD1222 COVID-19 vaccine. Clones were sequenced by immunoSEQ multiplex PCR, and TCRdb holds only the in-frame ones, with some missing. Of about 140,000 clones listed, about 94% are singletons. The CDR3 covers 16 residues. Trimming cost V 8 bases and J 2 bases, with 19 bases left between them. CDR1 and CDR2 (germline): MRHNA, SNTAGT. Study findings and constraints: Spike-specific TCRs gained breadth and depth after people received two AZD1222 doses. Without day 14 samples, only post-peak T cell repertoires were studied. CD4 TCRs covered the whole spike, strongest at regions 160-218 and 743-854. Unmutated regions of variants are reportedly targeted by nearly half of spike-specific TCRs.

The sequences come from peripheral blood, collected 28 days after the second AZD1222 dose. The clonotype was recovered from an adult who received the AZD1222 COVID-19 vaccine. The V and J genes are TRBV6-4 and TRBJ1-3; no clear D gene. Here the CDR3 DNA reads TGTGCCAGCCGGGGAGAACGGGGTGTGCCTGGAAACACCATATATTTT. Its translation is CASRGERGVPGNTIYF.